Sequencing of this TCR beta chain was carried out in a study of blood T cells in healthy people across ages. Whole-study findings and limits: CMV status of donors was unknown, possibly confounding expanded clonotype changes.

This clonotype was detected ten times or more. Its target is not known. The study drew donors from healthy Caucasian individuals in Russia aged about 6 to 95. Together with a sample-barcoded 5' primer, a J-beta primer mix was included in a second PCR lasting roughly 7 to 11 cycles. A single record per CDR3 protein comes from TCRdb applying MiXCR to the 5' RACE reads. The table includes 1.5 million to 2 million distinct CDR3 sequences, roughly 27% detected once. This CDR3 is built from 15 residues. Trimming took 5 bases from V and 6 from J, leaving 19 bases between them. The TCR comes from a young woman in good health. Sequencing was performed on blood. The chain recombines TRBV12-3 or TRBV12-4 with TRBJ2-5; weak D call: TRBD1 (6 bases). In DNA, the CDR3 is TGTGCCAGCAGTCCAGAGGGCAGGGGATCGAAGACCCAGTACTTC. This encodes CASSPEGRGSKTQYF.